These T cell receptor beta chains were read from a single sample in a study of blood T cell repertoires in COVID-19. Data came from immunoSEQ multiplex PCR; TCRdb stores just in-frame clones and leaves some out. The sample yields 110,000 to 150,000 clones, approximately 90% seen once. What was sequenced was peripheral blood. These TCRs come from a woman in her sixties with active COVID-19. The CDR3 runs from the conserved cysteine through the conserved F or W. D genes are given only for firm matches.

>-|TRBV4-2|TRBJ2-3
CASSQVSGTQYF
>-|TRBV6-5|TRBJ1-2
CASKGLYYGYTF
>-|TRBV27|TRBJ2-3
CASSLSRVAFSTDTQYF
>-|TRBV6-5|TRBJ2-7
CASSYMAAPDTKQYF
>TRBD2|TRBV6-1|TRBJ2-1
CASSERGRATFF
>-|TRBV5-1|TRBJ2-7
CASSLGWGRDYEQYF
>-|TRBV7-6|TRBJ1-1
CASSPGSRGLNTEAFF
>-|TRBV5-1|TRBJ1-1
CASSLRRATEAFF
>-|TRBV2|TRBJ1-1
CASQPRSGGSEAFF
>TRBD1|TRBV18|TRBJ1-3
CASSQGQGRGGNTIYF
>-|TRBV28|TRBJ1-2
CASSFRRAGYTF
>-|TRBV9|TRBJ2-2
CASSVGSAGELFF
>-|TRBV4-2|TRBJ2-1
CASSQEEEGHNEQFF
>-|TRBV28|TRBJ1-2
CASSFGLANYGYTF
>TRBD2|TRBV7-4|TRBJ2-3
CASSPRPLVAGGQYF
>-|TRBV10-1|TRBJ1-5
CASSVKAYHQPQHF
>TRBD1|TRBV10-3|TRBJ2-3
CAISGGTGRGTDTQYF
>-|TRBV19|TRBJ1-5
CASSKRDWAAQPQHF
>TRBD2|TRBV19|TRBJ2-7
CASSIGASGDLQYF
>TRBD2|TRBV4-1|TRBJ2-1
CASSPLAGARYNEQFF